This TCR beta chain was profiled in a study of shared clonotypes between healthy human individuals. Study-level information: Researchers assigned three CD4 naive, three CD4 memory, two CD8 naive and one CD8 memory plate to each donor.

Here immunoSEQ multiplex PCR was the method, and the copy in TCRdb shows in-frame clones only, minus some. Altogether some 2,100,000 clones are present, under 95% being singletons, with the ten largest covering more than 1.5%. This CDR3 region has 17 residues. V was pared by 8 bases and J by 3 bases, with 19 bases of the junction left unmatched. Germline V gene sequence: CDR1 SGHVS, CDR2 FQNEAQ. Positively selected for CCR7, the CD45RO-negative cells used as naive CD8 cells excluded terminally differentiated effector memory CD45RA+ cells. Only Caucasian adults living in Nashville, Tennessee made up the donor group.

The J gene is TRBJ2-7, the V gene TRBV7-8; 7 nucleotides line up with TRBD2. What was sequenced was naive CD8+ T cells from PBMCs. This TCR was sampled from a man aged 18 to 30 in good health. Some clones in this sample may be carry-over from other donors' samples. The CDR3 reads CASSLGGGREIIYEQYF. CDR3 in DNA: TGTGCCAGCTCCCTCGGAGGTGGGAGGGAAATCATCTACGAGCAGTACTTC. The variable domain in full, with the rest retrieved from reference TRBV7-8 and TRBJ2-7, is GAGVSQSPRYKVAKRGQDVALRCDPISGHVSLFWYQQALGQGPEFLTYFQNEAQLDKSGLPSDRFFAERPEGSVSTLKIQRTQQEDSAVYLCASSLGGGREIIYEQYFGPGTRLTVT.